Reported below is one T cell receptor (beta chain). Its antigen is not yet known. Base qualities are not recorded, but no much larger clone differs from it by a single base. CDR1 and CDR2 are drawn from the germline V gene: KGHSH, LQKENI. The junction shows trimming of 2 bases on V and 4 bases on J, plus 13 bases between the germline ends. The CDR3 covers 15 residues, taking in both the cysteine and the phenylalanine. Only the CDR3 part of the read is kept: 45 bases, read in frame from the first base. The library was made by the immunoSEQ multiplex PCR assay. TCRdb obtained this table from immuneACCESS and retained in-frame rearrangements with V and J assigned. These tables miss some clones; where compared with another copy, unresolved V genes account for less than half of the shortfall, and the remainder is unexplained. A total of roughly 700,000 clones appear in this sample, approximately 87% of them only once. The ten largest clones add up to around 0.01% of the sample.

The entry originates in a study of shared T cell receptors in the human thymus (dated by TCRdb to 2020 to 2022). About the study as a whole: The study examined how the human thymus generates shared, self-reactive T-cell receptor alpha chains.

These data also formed part of another study, on human thymus T cells. Per the second study: Donors were immunologically healthy infants undergoing open corrective cardiac surgery for congenital heart defects in Finland. The thymus tissue came from surgical resects taken out during corrective cardiac surgery. Usage of V and J gene segments appeared to be biased in both the thymic and the peripheral blood repertoires. The related research found that thymic TCR repertoires overlapped highly between unrelated individuals. The study described the TCR alpha and beta repertoires in about eight infant thymus samples and a handful of matching peripheral blood samples. Donor ages ranging from about 7 to 250 days were recorded, and roughly six male and two female infants were included in the cohort. Thymocytes were freed from the tissue by mechanical means and kept at -70 degrees C as pellets of about 8.5-34 million cells. A QIAsymphony instrument was used to extract genomic DNA from frozen cell pellets. TCRB and TCRAD loci were amplified from a standardized quantity of quality-controlled genomic DNA using the immunoSEQ multiplex PCR assay. The V(D)J region was spanned by amplicons of a length sufficient to cover the CDR3 and to identify V and J genes. The commercial immunoSEQ service was used to sequence amplicons on an Illumina platform. Primer bias and sequencing errors were corrected using previously described methods, and TCRAD and TCRB definitions followed the IMGT database. Repertoires were analysed with immunoSEQ Analyzer 3.0 and VDJTools, covering basic statistics, V/J segment usage, diversity estimates, rarefaction and pairwise overlap. Diversity was estimated with Chao1, ChaoE, Efron-Thisted, Shannon and inverse Simpson indices, and also on datasets down-sampled to the smallest sample. Repertoire overlap was determined by strict matching of CDR3 nucleotide sequence, V gene and J gene, and Jaccard-based multidimensional scaling clustering was applied. On average, roughly 850,000 unique TCRB clonotypes were obtained from thymus samples, compared with around 78,000 from blood samples.

This clonotype was sampled from a boy less than two years old with a congenital heart defect. Donor details come from another sample of the same person, matched by shared clones. The material sequenced was thymocytes. The rearrangement joined TRBV18 to TRBJ2-3, and perhaps TRBD1 as D gene, on 6 matching bases. The nucleotide sequence reads as follows: TGTGCCAGCTCACCAGGACGGACAGTTTCAGATACGCAGTATTTT. It codes for CASSPGRTVSDTQYF.